This TCR beta chain emerged from a study of OX40 agonist ivuxolimab in advanced cancers. At the level of the study: Across the patients, intravenous ivuxolimab was delivered every 2 weeks at 0.01 to 10 mg/kg.

The V gene lost 3 bases and the J gene lost 7 bases, with 21 bases spanning the gap. The germline V gene has CDR1 KGHSH and CDR2 LQKENI. This CDR3 has 16 residues. The table came from immunoSEQ multiplex PCR; TCRdb's copy has only in-frame clones and leaves some out. The repertoire includes around 67,000 clones, over 70% of them detected once, and more than 1% sits in the top ten. J is TRBJ1-2 and V is TRBV18; no clear D gene. The clonotype originates from an adult with an advanced solid tumor such as melanoma, head and neck, liver or kidney cancer. The starting material was CD4+ or CD8+ T cells sorted from blood, obtained in a trial of the OX40 agonist ivuxolimab. CDR3 nucleotides: TGTGCCAGCTCACCTCTCTGGGGTAGGTCCTCGACTGGCTACACCTTC. Translating it yields CASSPLWGRSSTGYTF.